Listed here are 28 T cell receptor beta chains from one sample, sequenced in a study of a mutant IDH1 vaccine in newly diagnosed glioma. Generated by immunoSEQ multiplex PCR, the TCRdb table keeps only in-frame clones and is missing some. The table has tens of thousands of clones, around 82% seen once. Described time point: week 47, end of study. What each vaccine dose contained was 300 ug of mutant IDH1 20-mer peptide, accompanied by topical imiquimod. Antigens of these TCRs are unknown. The specimen was PBMCs, collected from a glioma patient whose treatment included an IDH1 peptide vaccine. These receptors came from a man aged 18 to 35 with glioma. Some clones in this sample may be carry-over from other donors' samples.

The chain joins TRBV5-4 to TRBJ1-5; TRBD1 matches at 7 bases. CDR1 and CDR2 from the germline V gene are SGHNT and YYREEE (reference sequence). The trim removed 3 bases at V and 1 base at J, leaving 1 base unmatched. This CDR3 has 14 amino acids. CDR3 sequence reads: CASSSGGSNQPQHF. CDR3 coding DNA: TGTGCCAGCAGCTCAGGGGGGAGCAATCAGCCCCAGCATTTT.

With regard to this clone: Other nucleotide sequences in the sample specify the same CDR3. The V and J genes are TRBV5-1 and TRBJ1-2, with 7 bases aligning to TRBD1. In germline, CDR1 is SGHRS, CDR2 YFSETQ. J lost 4 bases, V lost 3 bases, and 6 bases had no gene match. CDR3 length: 14 residues. CDR3 residues: CASSSKQGSYGYTF. The CDR3 coding sequence is TGCGCCAGCAGCTCTAAACAGGGGTCCTATGGCTACACCTTC.

The chain uses TRBV27 and TRBJ1-1; no clear D gene. Trimming cost V 0 bases and J 0 bases, with 11 bases left between them. CDR3 length equals 16 residues. Germline CDR1 is MNHEY and CDR2 is SMNVEV (reference sequence). CDR3 DNA: TGTGCCAGCAGTTTATCGCCAAGGAGATTGAACACTGAAGCTTTCTTT. This encodes CASSLSPRRLNTEAFF.

V and J are TRBV29-1 and TRBJ1-2; D gene uncertain. V gave up 0 bases and J gave up 7 bases, with 9 bases separating them. Germline loops: CDR1 SQVTM, CDR2 ANQGSEA. The CDR3 runs 12 residues. This CDR3 is CSVEDNQPGYTF. Written as DNA, the CDR3 is TGCAGCGTTGAAGACAACCAGCCTGGCTACACCTTC.

The rearrangement joins TRBV6-5 to TRBJ2-7, with 13 bases that match TRBD2. Germline trimming cut 4 bases from V and 2 bases from J; bases unmatched to any gene: 5. The length of the CDR3 is 16 residues. Germline CDR1 MNHEY, CDR2 SVGAGI. In DNA, the CDR3 is TGTGCCAGCAGTTCCCTGACTAGCGGGAGGACCTACGAGCAGTACTTC. Its protein product is CASSSLTSGRTYEQYF.

The chain links TRBV29-1 to TRBJ2-1; 7 bases are shared with TRBD2. The ends lost 4 bases at V and 5 bases at J; junction bases unmatched: 8. Germline V gene lookup returns CDR1 SQVTM and CDR2 ANQGSEA. The CDR3 extends over 14 amino acids. CDR3 sequence (DNA): TGCAGCGTTGCGGGGGAGGGTGGTAACAATGAGCAGTTCTTC. It specifies CSVAGEGGNNEQFF.

The J gene is TRBJ1-6, the V gene TRBV30, with no clear D. Germline CDR1 and CDR2: GTSNPN and SVGIG (reference sequence). The V end was cut by 0 bases, the J end by 4 bases, with 10 bases between. CDR3 size: 15 residues. This CDR3 reads CAWSVGVAYNSPLHF. CDR3 nucleotide sequence: TGTGCCTGGAGTGTCGGTGTAGCTTATAATTCACCCCTCCACTTT.

This clone was observed a single time. The J gene is TRBJ1-5, the V gene TRBV2; 7 bases align to TRBD1. The junction had 8 bases not matched to a gene; V was cut back by 6 bases and J by 6 bases. Germline CDR1 and CDR2: SNHLY and FYNNEI. CDR3 length: 14 amino acids. The CDR3 coding sequence is TGTGCCAGCAGCAGAAGACAGGGCGGTCAGCCCCAGCATTTT. Amino acid sequence: CASSRRQGGQPQHF.

The chain has TRBV11-2 and TRBJ2-5; 8 bases match TRBD1. Germline CDR1 SGHAT, CDR2 FQNNGV. After removal of 5 bases from V and 2 bases from J, the junction contained 4 bases not matched to a gene. This CDR3 has 14 residues. The CDR3 loop is CASSPYRGQETQYF. Written as DNA, the CDR3 is TGTGCCAGCAGCCCGTACAGGGGGCAAGAGACCCAGTACTTC.

The J gene is TRBJ1-1, the V gene TRBV7-6, with D possibly being TRBD1 (6 bases). The CDR3 runs 14 residues. Per the germline V gene, CDR1 is SGHVS and CDR2 is FNYEAQ. Deletions cut 0 bases from V and 9 bases from J, with 14 bases between. As DNA, the CDR3 is TGTGCCAGCAGCTTAGCGGGGTTGGGGGCCCAAGCTTTCTTT. Translating it yields CASSLAGLGAQAFF.

The chain joins TRBV2 to TRBJ2-5; no definite D call. The CDR3 totals 13 residues. The V gene lost 4 bases and the J gene lost 0 bases, with 6 bases spanning the gap. Germline CDR1 and CDR2: SNHLY and FYNNEI. The CDR3 nucleotides read TGTGCCAGCAGTGTCAACCACCAAGAGACCCAGTACTTC. It translates to CASSVNHQETQYF.

Only a few counts were recorded for this clone. The CDR3 sequence: CASSYASTGSYGYTF. CDR3 nucleotides: TGTGCCAGTAGTTATGCTTCGACGGGGAGTTATGGCTACACCTTC. The chain combines TRBV19 with TRBJ1-2; D is unresolved. This CDR3 spans 15 amino acids. Between the trimmed V and J ends, which lost 5 bases and 5 bases, there was a span of 18 bases. The germline CDR1 and CDR2 sequences are LNHDA and SQIVND (reference sequence). Full variable domain (missing parts from reference TRBV19 and TRBJ1-2): DGGITQSPKYLFRKEGQNVTLSCEQNLNHDAMYWYRQDPGQGLRLIYYSQIVNDFQKGDIAEGYSVSREKKESFPLTVTSAQKNPTAFYLCASSYASTGSYGYTFGSGTRLTVV.

The chain is built from TRBV7-9 and TRBJ1-2; D is undetermined. V lost 1 base and J 4 bases, leaving 4 bases between the germline ends. The CDR3 length is 12 residues. Germline CDR1 SEHNR, CDR2 FQNEAQ (reference sequence). CDR3 coding DNA: TGTGCCAGCAGCTTAGGGATCTATGGCTACACCTTC. This gives the protein CASSLGIYGYTF.

This chain connects TRBV4-3 to TRBJ1-1; maybe TRBD1 (6 bases). CDR1 is LGHNA, CDR2 YSLEER, per germline. V lost 0 bases and J 5 bases, leaving 16 bases between the germline ends. This CDR3 comprises 16 residues. CDR3 protein: CASSQDFPTGGTEAFF. CDR3 bases: TGCGCCAGCAGCCAAGATTTCCCGACAGGTGGGACTGAAGCTTTCTTT.

This clone was counted a few times. V gene TRBV19 combines with J gene TRBJ1-6; D is unclear. CDR3 length equals 14 residues. Germline lookup yields CDR1 LNHDA and CDR2 SQIVND (reference sequence). Trimming took off 5 bases at V and 7 bases at J, with 12 bases between the two ends. DNA for the CDR3: TGTGCCAGTAGTGTCTCATCAGGCAATTCACCCCTCCACTTT. Translated, it gives CASSVSSGNSPLHF.

J is TRBJ2-3 and V is TRBV5-1; 9 bases are a match to TRBD2. After removal of 0 bases from V and 2 bases from J, the junction contained 1 base not matched to a gene. Germline CDR1 reads SGHRS; CDR2 reads YFSETQ. The CDR3 extends over 15 amino acids. CDR3 coding DNA: TGCGCCAGCAGCTTGGCTAGCGGGGTCACAGATACGCAGTATTTT. The encoded protein is CASSLASGVTDTQYF.

A single count supports this clone. This chain joins TRBV28 and TRBJ1-5; unclear D gene. CDR1 is MDHEN and CDR2 is SYDVKM in the germline V gene. The CDR3 totals 15 residues. V shed 3 bases and J shed 6 bases, with 15 bases lying between them. In DNA form, the CDR3 reads TGTGCCAGCAGTTTGGGCCCGGTGGAGACTCAGCCCCAGCATTTT. It codes for CASSLGPVETQPQHF.

The genes are TRBV20-1 and TRBJ2-7; D is ambiguous. This CDR3 contains 11 residues. CDR1 is DFQATT, CDR2 SNEGSKA, per germline (reference sequence). V lost 3 bases and J lost 5, with 8 bases in between. CDR3 bases: TGCAGTGCTAGGAACGGCCACGAGCAGTACTTC. This gives the protein CSARNGHEQYF.

On this clone: The junction departs from germline at one end; a sequencing error may be responsible. The V gene is TRBV9, the J gene TRBJ2-7, with 7 positions matching TRBD2. CDR3 size: 14 residues. Germline assignment: CDR1 SGDLS and CDR2 YYNGEE. CDR3 DNA sequence: TGTGCCAGCAGTGTTGCGACTAGCTCCCACGAGCAGTACTTC. This translates into CASSVATSSHEQYF.

This chain's CDR3 is CASSQGGGPYGYTF. CDR3 bases: TGTGCCAGCAGCCAAGGAGGGGGCCCGTATGGCTACACCTTC. The V gene is TRBV4-2, the J gene TRBJ1-2, with 7 bases that match TRBD1. With V trimmed by 1 base and J by 5 bases, 4 bases remained unmatched. Germline assignment: CDR1 LGHNA and CDR2 YNFKEQ. The CDR3 runs to 14 residues.

In this sample, this clone turned up once. The chain carries TRBV4-3 and TRBJ2-3, with D tentatively TRBD2 (5 bases). CDR1 is LGHNA and CDR2 is YSLEER in the germline V gene. The CDR3 runs 15 residues. V was trimmed by 4 bases and J by 0 bases, leaving 11 bases between them. CDR3 nucleotide sequence: TGCGCCAGCAGCCTCCTCCGGGGAAGCACAGATACGCAGTATTTT. Translated, it gives CASSLLRGSTDTQYF.

V gene TRBV5-1 combines with J gene TRBJ1-3; possible D gene TRBD1, 6 bases. V was shortened by 3 bases and J by 2 bases, with 12 bases between the two germline ends. The CDR3 extends over 15 amino acids. Per germline, CDR1 SGHRS and CDR2 YFSETQ. CDR3 sequence: CASSSMTGAGNTIYF. DNA for the CDR3: TGCGCCAGCAGCTCTATGACAGGTGCTGGAAACACCATATATTTT.

The chain has TRBV7-9 and TRBJ2-1; 10 bases fit TRBD2. CDR1 is SEHNR and CDR2 is FQNEAQ in the germline V gene (reference sequence). This CDR3 is 15 amino acids long. The junction had 2 bases not matched to a gene; V was cut back by 2 bases and J by 4 bases. Here the CDR3 reads CASSLTSGIYNEQFF. The CDR3 region has the DNA TGTGCCAGCAGCTTAACTAGCGGGATTTACAATGAGCAGTTCTTC.

The chain couples TRBV5-1 to TRBJ1-1, with 9 nucleotides matching TRBD1. Trimming at V came to 5 bases and at J to 0 bases, leaving 8 bases not matched to a gene. Germline loops: CDR1 SGHRS, CDR2 YFSETQ. This CDR3 has 16 amino acids. This chain's CDR3 is CASRPGGDRVNTEAFF. CDR3 nucleotide sequence: TGCGCCAGCAGACCCGGAGGGGACAGGGTGAACACTGAAGCTTTCTTT. Looking up the rest from reference TRBV5-1 and TRBJ1-1 gives the full variable domain: KAGVTQTPRYLIKTRGQQVTLSCSPISGHRSVSWYQQTPGQGLQFLFEYFSETQRNKGNFPGRFSGRQFSNSRSEMNVSTLELGDSALYLCASRPGGDRVNTEAFFGQGTRLTVV.

A single count supports this clone. The chain combines TRBV27 with TRBJ2-7, with D perhaps TRBD1 (5 bases). Deletions cut 2 bases from V and 5 bases from J, with 10 bases between. Germline V gene lookup returns CDR1 MNHEY and CDR2 SMNVEV (reference sequence). This CDR3 comprises 13 residues. The CDR3 protein is CASSLQGRNEQYF. CDR3 in DNA: TGTGCCAGCAGTTTACAGGGCCGCAACGAGCAGTACTTC.

This clone was detected only once. V is TRBV5-1 and J is TRBJ1-2, with 7 nucleotides matching TRBD1. The CDR3 is 16 amino acids. After removal of 3 bases from V and 6 bases from J, the junction contained 14 bases not matched to a gene. Germline V CDR1 and CDR2: SGHRS, YFSETQ. Here the CDR3 DNA reads TGCGCCAGCAGCTACAGCGGGGGGGGCACAGGGGATGGCTACACCTTC. Its protein is CASSYSGGGTGDGYTF.

This chain uses TRBV19 with TRBJ1-5; possible D gene TRBD1, 6 bases. The germline V and J ends were trimmed by 3 bases and 3 bases, with 12 bases remaining between them. Germline CDR1 is LNHDA and CDR2 is SQIVND (reference sequence). The CDR3 runs 15 residues. The CDR3 sequence is CASSIGQGFNQPQHF. Here the CDR3 DNA reads TGTGCCAGTAGTATCGGCCAGGGGTTCAATCAGCCCCAGCATTTT. Based on the CDR3 plus reference TRBV19 and TRBJ1-5, the full variable domain is DGGITQSPKYLFRKEGQNVTLSCEQNLNHDAMYWYRQDPGQGLRLIYYSQIVNDFQKGDIAEGYSVSREKKESFPLTVTSAQKNPTAFYLCASSIGQGFNQPQHFGDGTRLSIL.

This clone has only one observation. The V and J genes are TRBV6-1 and TRBJ1-1; D perhaps matches TRBD1 (5 bases). Per the germline V gene, CDR1 is MNHNS and CDR2 is SASEGT. The V gene lost 4 bases and the J gene lost 10 bases, with 19 bases spanning the gap. The CDR3 runs to 14 residues. Here the CDR3 reads CASSAPSPFQGAFF. CDR3 sequence (DNA): TGTGCCAGCAGTGCCCCCAGCCCCTTCCAGGGAGCTTTCTTT.